This is a list of T cell receptor beta chains from one sample in a study of shared clonotypes between healthy human individuals. Using immunoSEQ multiplex PCR, the repertoire was profiled, and TCRdb retains in-frame clones only, with some absent. Here the sample spans 550,000 to 600,000 clones, about 98% being singletons. The sample comprised naive CD8+ T cells sorted from blood. The receptors originated from a man aged 25 to 40 in good health. CDR3s include the opening cysteine and the closing phenylalanine or tryptophan. The D gene is left open where the match is weak. The size of a clone is reported for some rows only, either as once, few or many, or as a class for expanded clones.

CDR3 protein: CASSLRTGAYEQYF; CDR3 DNA: TGTGCCAGCAGCCTCCGGACTGGAGCCTACGAGCAGTACTTC; CDR3 length: 14; J gene: TRBJ2-7; D gene: -; V gene: TRBV4-2; clone size: -
CDR3 protein: CASSYSKASEQFF; CDR3 DNA: TGTGCCAGCAGTTACTCTAAGGCTAGTGAGCAGTTCTTC; CDR3 length: 13; J gene: TRBJ2-1; D gene: -; V gene: TRBV6-5; clone size: -
CDR3 protein: CASRGAMNTGELFF; CDR3 DNA: TGTGCCAGCAGGGGGGCCATGAACACCGGGGAGCTGTTTTTT; CDR3 length: 14; J gene: TRBJ2-2; D gene: -; V gene: TRBV5-6; clone size: -
CDR3 protein: CASTTRPPGNRKNIQYF; CDR3 DNA: TGTGCCAGCACCACCAGGCCACCTGGGAATCGCAAAAACATTCAGTACTTC; CDR3 length: 17; J gene: TRBJ2-4; D gene: -; V gene: TRBV14; clone size: -
CDR3 protein: CASSPRSARPEQYF; CDR3 DNA: TGTGCCAGCAGCCCCCGGTCGGCCCGACCGGAGCAGTACTTC; CDR3 length: 14; J gene: TRBJ2-7; D gene: -; V gene: TRBV7-9; clone size: -
CDR3 protein: CASSLTTISGANVLTF; CDR3 DNA: TGTGCCAGCAGTTTGACGACGATCTCTGGGGCCAACGTCCTGACTTTC; CDR3 length: 16; J gene: TRBJ2-6; D gene: -; V gene: TRBV27; clone size: -
CDR3 protein: CASSPGGGERTDTQYF; CDR3 DNA: TGTGCCAGCAGCCCAGGGGGAGGGGAGAGGACAGATACGCAGTATTTT; CDR3 length: 16; J gene: TRBJ2-3; D gene: -; V gene: TRBV7-8; clone size: -
CDR3 protein: CASGGSNSDTQYF; CDR3 DNA: TGTGCCAGCGGCGGGAGCAACTCAGATACGCAGTATTTT; CDR3 length: 13; J gene: TRBJ2-3; D gene: TRBD2; V gene: TRBV7-6; clone size: once
CDR3 protein: CASSPSGTLEQFF; CDR3 DNA: TGTGCCAGCAGCCCTTCCGGGACGTTGGAGCAGTTCTTC; CDR3 length: 13; J gene: TRBJ2-1; D gene: -; V gene: TRBV11-2; clone size: -
CDR3 protein: CASSQGWDEQFF; CDR3 DNA: TGCGCCAGCAGCCAAGGCTGGGATGAGCAGTTCTTC; CDR3 length: 12; J gene: TRBJ2-1; D gene: -; V gene: TRBV4-1; clone size: -
CDR3 protein: CAWRQGAWELFF; CDR3 DNA: TGTGCCTGGAGACAGGGGGCTTGGGAGCTGTTTTTT; CDR3 length: 12; J gene: TRBJ2-2; D gene: TRBD1; V gene: TRBV30; clone size: -
CDR3 protein: CASSYSGDRRGELFF; CDR3 DNA: TGTGCCAGCAGTTATAGCGGGGACCGTCGTGGGGAGCTGTTTTTT; CDR3 length: 15; J gene: TRBJ2-2; D gene: TRBD2; V gene: TRBV6-5; clone size: -
CDR3 protein: CASSLQGFGYGYTF; CDR3 DNA: TGTGCCAGTAGTCTACAGGGTTTTGGGTATGGCTACACCTTC; CDR3 length: 14; J gene: TRBJ1-2; D gene: -; V gene: TRBV19; clone size: -
CDR3 protein: CASSLSRTGSYEQYF; CDR3 DNA: TGTGCCAGCAGCTTATCTCGGACAGGCTCCTACGAGCAGTACTTC; CDR3 length: 15; J gene: TRBJ2-7; D gene: TRBD1; V gene: TRBV7-6; clone size: once
CDR3 protein: CASSQGLVYEQYF; CDR3 DNA: TGCGCCAGCAGCCAAGGACTGGTCTACGAGCAGTACTTC; CDR3 length: 13; J gene: TRBJ2-7; D gene: -; V gene: TRBV4-3; clone size: -
CDR3 protein: CASSQTGGEAYF; CDR3 DNA: TGTGCCAGCAGCCAAACCGGGGGAGAAGCGTACTTC; CDR3 length: 12; J gene: TRBJ2-7; D gene: -; V gene: TRBV7-9; clone size: -
CDR3 protein: CASSASLGGGGELFF; CDR3 DNA: TGTGCCAGCAGCGCCTCGCTCGGGGGGGGCGGGGAGCTGTTTTTT; CDR3 length: 15; J gene: TRBJ2-2; D gene: TRBD2; V gene: TRBV9; clone size: once
CDR3 protein: CASSFPTGERTGELFF; CDR3 DNA: TGTGCCAGCAGCTTTCCTACAGGGGAACGCACCGGGGAGCTGTTTTTT; CDR3 length: 16; J gene: TRBJ2-2; D gene: TRBD1; V gene: TRBV7-9; clone size: once
CDR3 protein: CASHDSNYEQFF; CDR3 DNA: TGTGCCAGCCATGACAGTAACTATGAGCAGTTCTTC; CDR3 length: 12; J gene: TRBJ2-1; D gene: -; V gene: TRBV27; clone size: -
CDR3 protein: CASTGLAGNTGELFF; CDR3 DNA: TGTGCCAGTACCGGACTAGCGGGGAACACCGGGGAGCTGTTTTTT; CDR3 length: 15; J gene: TRBJ2-2; D gene: TRBD2; V gene: TRBV19; clone size: -
CDR3 protein: CSVDNNEQFF; CDR3 DNA: TGCAGCGTTGATAATAATGAGCAGTTCTTC; CDR3 length: 10; J gene: TRBJ2-1; D gene: -; V gene: TRBV29-1; clone size: -
CDR3 protein: CASQGSYGYTF; CDR3 DNA: TGTGCCAGCCAGGGGTCATATGGCTACACCTTC; CDR3 length: 11; J gene: TRBJ1-2; D gene: -; V gene: TRBV2; clone size: -
CDR3 protein: CATSRPGTLNTGELFF; CDR3 DNA: TGTGCCACCAGCAGGCCCGGGACCCTTAACACCGGGGAGCTGTTTTTT; CDR3 length: 16; J gene: TRBJ2-2; D gene: -; V gene: TRBV15; clone size: -
CDR3 protein: CASSPGTVPDTQYF; CDR3 DNA: TGTGCCAGCAGCCCCGGAACTGTTCCAGATACGCAGTATTTT; CDR3 length: 14; J gene: TRBJ2-3; D gene: -; V gene: TRBV9; clone size: -
CDR3 protein: CSVVPVFTDTQYF; CDR3 DNA: TGCAGCGTTGTCCCAGTTTTCACAGATACGCAGTATTTT; CDR3 length: 13; J gene: TRBJ2-3; D gene: -; V gene: TRBV29-1; clone size: -
CDR3 protein: CASSPRQVSNQPQHF; CDR3 DNA: TGCGCCAGCAGCCCCCGACAGGTTAGCAATCAGCCCCAGCATTTT; CDR3 length: 15; J gene: TRBJ1-5; D gene: -; V gene: TRBV4-1; clone size: -
CDR3 protein: CASSLKQGRQPQHF; CDR3 DNA: TGTGCCAGCAGCTTAAAACAGGGCCGGCAGCCCCAGCATTTT; CDR3 length: 14; J gene: TRBJ1-5; D gene: -; V gene: TRBV5-6; clone size: -
CDR3 protein: CASSYGPVGEQYF; CDR3 DNA: TGTGCCAGCAGCTACGGACCAGTGGGCGAGCAGTACTTC; CDR3 length: 13; J gene: TRBJ2-7; D gene: -; V gene: TRBV13; clone size: -
CDR3 protein: CASSVGDLSEQYF; CDR3 DNA: TGTGCCAGCAGCGTAGGGGACCTAAGCGAGCAGTACTTC; CDR3 length: 13; J gene: TRBJ2-7; D gene: -; V gene: TRBV9; clone size: -
CDR3 protein: CASSQVRDSSYEQYF; CDR3 DNA: TGCGCCAGCAGCCAAGTGAGGGACAGCTCCTACGAGCAGTACTTC; CDR3 length: 15; J gene: TRBJ2-7; D gene: TRBD1; V gene: TRBV4-1; clone size: -
CDR3 protein: CASSQRGYNEQFF; CDR3 DNA: TGTGCCAGCAGCCAGAGGGGTTACAATGAGCAGTTCTTC; CDR3 length: 13; J gene: TRBJ2-1; D gene: -; V gene: TRBV6-1; clone size: -
CDR3 protein: CASSTRQGLETQYF; CDR3 DNA: TGCGCCAGCAGCACCCGACAGGGCCTAGAGACCCAGTACTTC; CDR3 length: 14; J gene: TRBJ2-5; D gene: TRBD1; V gene: TRBV5-1; clone size: -
CDR3 protein: CASSFGQREIYNEQFF; CDR3 DNA: TGTGCCAGCAGTTTCGGACAGCGGGAGATCTACAATGAGCAGTTCTTC; CDR3 length: 16; J gene: TRBJ2-1; D gene: TRBD2; V gene: TRBV27; clone size: -
CDR3 protein: CASSGDWDTQYF; CDR3 DNA: TGTGCCAGCAGCGGAGACTGGGATACGCAGTATTTT; CDR3 length: 12; J gene: TRBJ2-3; D gene: -; V gene: TRBV7-8; clone size: once
CDR3 protein: CAWNPQNNEQFF; CDR3 DNA: TGTGCCTGGAACCCACAGAACAATGAGCAGTTCTTC; CDR3 length: 12; J gene: TRBJ2-1; D gene: -; V gene: TRBV30; clone size: -
CDR3 protein: CASSPGGGGEQYF; CDR3 DNA: TGTGCCAGCAGCCCCGGGGGGGGCGGCGAGCAGTACTTC; CDR3 length: 13; J gene: TRBJ2-7; D gene: TRBD2; V gene: TRBV13; clone size: -
CDR3 protein: CASSTGLALYEQYF; CDR3 DNA: TGTGCCAGCAGTACCGGACTAGCGCTATACGAGCAGTACTTC; CDR3 length: 14; J gene: TRBJ2-7; D gene: TRBD2; V gene: TRBV6-1; clone size: once